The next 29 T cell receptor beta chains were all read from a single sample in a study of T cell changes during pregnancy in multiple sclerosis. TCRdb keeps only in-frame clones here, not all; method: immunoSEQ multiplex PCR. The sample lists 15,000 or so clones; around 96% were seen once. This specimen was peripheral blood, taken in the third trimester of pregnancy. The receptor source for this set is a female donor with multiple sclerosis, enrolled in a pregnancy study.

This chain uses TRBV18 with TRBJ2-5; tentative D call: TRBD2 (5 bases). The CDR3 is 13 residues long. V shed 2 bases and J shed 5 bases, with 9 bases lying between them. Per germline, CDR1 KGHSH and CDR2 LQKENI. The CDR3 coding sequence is TGTGCCAGCTCACCAAAGGGCGGGGAGACCCAGTACTTC. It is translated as CASSPKGGETQYF.

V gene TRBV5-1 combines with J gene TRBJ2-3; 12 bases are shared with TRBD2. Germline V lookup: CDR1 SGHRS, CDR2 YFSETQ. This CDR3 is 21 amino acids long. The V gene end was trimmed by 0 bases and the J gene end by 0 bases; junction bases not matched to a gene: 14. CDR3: CASSLDSSGPSGGASTDTQYF. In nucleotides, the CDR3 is TGCGCCAGCAGCTTGGATTCATCTGGGCCTAGCGGGGGGGCTAGCACAGATACGCAGTATTTT.

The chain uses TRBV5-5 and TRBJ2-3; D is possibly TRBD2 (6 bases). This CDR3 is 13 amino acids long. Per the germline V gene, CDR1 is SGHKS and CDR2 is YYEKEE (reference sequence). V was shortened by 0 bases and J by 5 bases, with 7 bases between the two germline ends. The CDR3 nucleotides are TGTGCCAGCAGCTTGGTCGGGGGAGATACGCAGTATTTT. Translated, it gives CASSLVGGDTQYF.

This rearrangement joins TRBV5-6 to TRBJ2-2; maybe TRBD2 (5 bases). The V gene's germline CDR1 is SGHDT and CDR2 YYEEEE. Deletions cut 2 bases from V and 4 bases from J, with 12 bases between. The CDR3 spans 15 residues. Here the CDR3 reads CASSLWRPSTGELFF. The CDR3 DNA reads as TGTGCCAGCAGCTTATGGAGGCCCAGCACCGGGGAGCTGTTTTTT.

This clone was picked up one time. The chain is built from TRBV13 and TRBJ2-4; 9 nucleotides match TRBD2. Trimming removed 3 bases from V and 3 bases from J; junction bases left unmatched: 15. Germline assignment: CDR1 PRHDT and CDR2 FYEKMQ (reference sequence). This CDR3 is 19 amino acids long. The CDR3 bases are TGTGCCAGCAGCTTTGCGGGAGGGTTTCCTCGGGTTGACAAAAACATTCAGTACTTC. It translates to CASSFAGGFPRVDKNIQYF.

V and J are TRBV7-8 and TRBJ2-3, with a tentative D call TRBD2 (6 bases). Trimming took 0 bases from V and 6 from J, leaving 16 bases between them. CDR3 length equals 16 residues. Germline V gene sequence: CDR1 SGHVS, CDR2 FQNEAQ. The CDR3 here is CASSLAFVGGRDTQYF. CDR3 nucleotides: TGTGCCAGCAGCTTAGCGTTCGTAGGAGGGCGGGATACGCAGTATTTT. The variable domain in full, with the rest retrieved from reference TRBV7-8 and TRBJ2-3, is GAGVSQSPRYKVAKRGQDVALRCDPISGHVSLFWYQQALGQGPEFLTYFQNEAQLDKSGLPSDRFFAERPEGSVSTLKIQRTQQEDSAVYLCASSLAFVGGRDTQYFGPGTRLTVL.

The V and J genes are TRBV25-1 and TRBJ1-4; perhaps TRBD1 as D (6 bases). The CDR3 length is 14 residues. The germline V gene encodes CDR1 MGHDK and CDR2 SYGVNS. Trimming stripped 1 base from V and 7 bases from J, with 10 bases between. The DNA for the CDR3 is TGTGCCAGCAGTGAATCAGGGGCGGGTGAAAAACTGTTTTTT. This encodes CASSESGAGEKLFF.

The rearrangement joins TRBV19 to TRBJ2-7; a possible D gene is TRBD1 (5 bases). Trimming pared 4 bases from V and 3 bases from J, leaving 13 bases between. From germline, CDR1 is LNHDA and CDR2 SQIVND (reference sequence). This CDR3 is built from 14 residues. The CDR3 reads CASSRTRLDYEQYF. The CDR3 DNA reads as TGTGCCAGTAGTAGGACACGGTTGGACTACGAGCAGTACTTC.

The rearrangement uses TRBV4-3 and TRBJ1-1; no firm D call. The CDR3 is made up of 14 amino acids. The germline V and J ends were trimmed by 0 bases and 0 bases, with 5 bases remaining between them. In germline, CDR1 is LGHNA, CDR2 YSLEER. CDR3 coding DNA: TGCGCCAGCAGCCAAGAGGTAGTGAACACTGAAGCTTTCTTT. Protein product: CASSQEVVNTEAFF.

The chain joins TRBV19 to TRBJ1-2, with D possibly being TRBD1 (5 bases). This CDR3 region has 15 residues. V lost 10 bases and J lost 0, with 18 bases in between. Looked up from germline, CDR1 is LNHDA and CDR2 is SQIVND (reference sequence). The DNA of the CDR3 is TGTGCCACAACCGGGGGAGGGCGGACTAACTATGGCTACACCTTC. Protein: CATTGGGRTNYGYTF.

The CDR3, as DNA: TGTGCCAGCAGTTTTCGGGGGAATGAGCAGTTCTTC. This gives the protein CASSFRGNEQFF. The chain joins TRBV28 to TRBJ2-1; perhaps TRBD2 as D (6 bases). This CDR3 comprises 12 residues. From germline, CDR1 is MDHEN and CDR2 SYDVKM. With 3 bases removed from V and 7 bases from J, the gap between germline ends came to 7 bases. The full variable domain, in which reference TRBV28 and TRBJ2-1 provide the parts outside the CDR3, is DVKVTQSSRYLVKRTGEKVFLECVQDMDHENMFWYRQDPGLGLRLIYFSYDVKMKEKGDIPEGYSVSREKKERFSLILESASTNQTSMYLCASSFRGNEQFFGPGTRLTVL.

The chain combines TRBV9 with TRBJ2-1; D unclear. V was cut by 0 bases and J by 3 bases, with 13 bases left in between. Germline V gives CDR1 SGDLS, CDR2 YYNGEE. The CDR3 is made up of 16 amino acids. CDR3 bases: TGTGCCAGCAGCGTAGCTATCGAGAACCTCTACAATGAGCAGTTCTTC. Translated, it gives CASSVAIENLYNEQFF.

DNA of the CDR3: TGTGCCAGCAGCTTGTCCTCGGGGGTTGAAGCTTTCTTT. This sequence encodes CASSLSSGVEAFF. This chain joins TRBV5-4 and TRBJ1-1; a possible D gene is TRBD1 (5 bases). The CDR3 spans 13 residues. Per the germline V gene, CDR1 is SGHNT and CDR2 is YYREEE (reference sequence). V lost 1 base to trimming and J lost 7 bases, with 11 bases between them.

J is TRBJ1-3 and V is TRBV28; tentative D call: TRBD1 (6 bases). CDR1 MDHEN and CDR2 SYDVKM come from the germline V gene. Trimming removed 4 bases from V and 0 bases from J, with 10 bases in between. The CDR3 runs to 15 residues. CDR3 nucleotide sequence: TGTGCCAGCAGTTCTGACAGGTCCTCTGGAAACACCATATATTTT. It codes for CASSSDRSSGNTIYF.

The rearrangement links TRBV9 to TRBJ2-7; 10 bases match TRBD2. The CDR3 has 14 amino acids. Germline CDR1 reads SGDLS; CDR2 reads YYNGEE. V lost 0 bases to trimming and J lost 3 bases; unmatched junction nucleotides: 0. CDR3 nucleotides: TGTGCCAGCAGCGTAGCTAGCGGGAGCTACGAGCAGTACTTC. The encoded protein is CASSVASGSYEQYF.

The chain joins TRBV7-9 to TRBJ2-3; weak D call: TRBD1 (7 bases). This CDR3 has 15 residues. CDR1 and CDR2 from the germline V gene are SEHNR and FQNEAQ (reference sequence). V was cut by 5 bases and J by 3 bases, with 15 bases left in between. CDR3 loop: CASSHSGQETDTQYF. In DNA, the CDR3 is TGTGCCAGCAGCCATAGCGGACAGGAAACAGATACGCAGTATTTT.

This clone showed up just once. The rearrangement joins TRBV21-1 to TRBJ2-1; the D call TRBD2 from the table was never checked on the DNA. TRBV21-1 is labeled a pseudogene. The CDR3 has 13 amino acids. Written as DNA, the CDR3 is TGTGCCAACCCCCCCGGGGTCGGCAATGAGCAGTTCTTC. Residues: CANPPGVGNEQFF.

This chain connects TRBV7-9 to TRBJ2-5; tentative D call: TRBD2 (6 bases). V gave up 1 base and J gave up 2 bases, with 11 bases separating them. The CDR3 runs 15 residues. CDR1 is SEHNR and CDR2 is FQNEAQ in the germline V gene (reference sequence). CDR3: CASSLVAGGQETQYF. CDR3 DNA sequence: TGTGCCAGCAGCTTAGTGGCCGGGGGACAAGAGACCCAGTACTTC.

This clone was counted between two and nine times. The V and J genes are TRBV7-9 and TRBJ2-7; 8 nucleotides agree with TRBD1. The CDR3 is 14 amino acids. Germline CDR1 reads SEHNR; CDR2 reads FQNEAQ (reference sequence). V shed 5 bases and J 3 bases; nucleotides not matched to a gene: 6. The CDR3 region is CASSPGTGNYEQYF. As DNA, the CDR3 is TGTGCCAGCAGCCCTGGGACAGGAAACTACGAGCAGTACTTC.

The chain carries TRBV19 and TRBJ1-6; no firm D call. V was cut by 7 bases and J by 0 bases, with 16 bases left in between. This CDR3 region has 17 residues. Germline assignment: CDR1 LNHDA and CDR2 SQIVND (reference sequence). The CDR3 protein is CASTALSRSSYNSPLHF. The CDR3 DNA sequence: TGTGCCAGTACGGCCCTGTCGAGGAGCTCCTATAATTCACCCCTCCACTTT.

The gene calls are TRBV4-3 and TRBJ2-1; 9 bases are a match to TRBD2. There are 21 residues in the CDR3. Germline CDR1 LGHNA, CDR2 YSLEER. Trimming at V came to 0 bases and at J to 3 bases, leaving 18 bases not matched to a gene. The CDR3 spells CASSQDVIRRAGGAGYNEQFF. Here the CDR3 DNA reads TGCGCCAGCAGCCAAGATGTGATACGGAGGGCGGGGGGGGCCGGCTACAATGAGCAGTTCTTC.

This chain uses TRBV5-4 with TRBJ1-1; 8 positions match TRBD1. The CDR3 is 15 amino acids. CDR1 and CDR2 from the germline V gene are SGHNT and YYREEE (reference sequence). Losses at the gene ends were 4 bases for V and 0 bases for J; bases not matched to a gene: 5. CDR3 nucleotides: TGTGCCAGCAGCCCCCGGACAGGGTTGAACACTGAAGCTTTCTTT. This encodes CASSPRTGLNTEAFF.

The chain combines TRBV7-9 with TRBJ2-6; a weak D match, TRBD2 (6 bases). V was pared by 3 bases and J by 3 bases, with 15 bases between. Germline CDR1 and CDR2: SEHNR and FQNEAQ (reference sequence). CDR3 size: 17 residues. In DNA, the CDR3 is TGTGCCAGCAGCTTCGGAGGTGGGAGGCTTGGGGCCAACGTCCTGACTTTC. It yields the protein CASSFGGGRLGANVLTF.

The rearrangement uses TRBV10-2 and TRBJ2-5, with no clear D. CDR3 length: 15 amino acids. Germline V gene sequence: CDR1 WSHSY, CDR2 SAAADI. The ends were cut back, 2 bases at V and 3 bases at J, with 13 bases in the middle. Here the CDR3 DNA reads TGCGCCAGCAGTGAGCCTTCTATGGGCAAAGAGACCCAGTACTTC. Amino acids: CASSEPSMGKETQYF.

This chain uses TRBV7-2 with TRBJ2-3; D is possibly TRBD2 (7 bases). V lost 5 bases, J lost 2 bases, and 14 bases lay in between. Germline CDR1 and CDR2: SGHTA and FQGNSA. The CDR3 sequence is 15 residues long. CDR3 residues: CASSPLGGHTDTQYF. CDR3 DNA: TGTGCCAGCAGCCCTCTGGGGGGGCACACAGATACGCAGTATTTT.

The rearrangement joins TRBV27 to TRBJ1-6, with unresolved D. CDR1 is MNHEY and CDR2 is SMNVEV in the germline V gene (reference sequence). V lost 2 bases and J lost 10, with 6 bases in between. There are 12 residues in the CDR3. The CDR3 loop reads CASSLGVSPLHF. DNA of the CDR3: TGTGCCAGCAGTTTAGGAGTCTCACCCCTCCACTTT.

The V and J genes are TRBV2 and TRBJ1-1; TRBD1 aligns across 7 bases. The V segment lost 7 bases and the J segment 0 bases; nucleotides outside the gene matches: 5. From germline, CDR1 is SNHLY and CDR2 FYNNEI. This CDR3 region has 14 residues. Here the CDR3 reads CASTVGQMNTEAFF. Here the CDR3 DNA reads TGTGCCAGCACCGTGGGACAGATGAACACTGAAGCTTTCTTT.

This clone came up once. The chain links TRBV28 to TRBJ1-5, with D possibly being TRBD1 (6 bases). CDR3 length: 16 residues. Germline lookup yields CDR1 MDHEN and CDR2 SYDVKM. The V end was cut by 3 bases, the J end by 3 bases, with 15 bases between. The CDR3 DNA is TGTGCCAGCAGTTTCTACTGGGGGCGAGACAATCAGCCCCAGCATTTT. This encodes CASSFYWGRDNQPQHF.

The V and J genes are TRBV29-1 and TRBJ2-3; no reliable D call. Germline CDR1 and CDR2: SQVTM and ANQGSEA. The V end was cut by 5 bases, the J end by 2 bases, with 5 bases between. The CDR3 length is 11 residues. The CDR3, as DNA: TGCAGCGTTCTTAACACAGATACGCAGTATTTT. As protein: CSVLNTDTQYF.